What follows describes a single T cell receptor (beta chain). Unmatched junction bases numbered 8, after V lost 3 bases and J lost 7 bases. Germline assignment: CDR1 SGHTA and CDR2 FQGNSA. The CDR3 is made up of 15 amino acids. This sample is part of a study of T cell changes during pregnancy in multiple sclerosis. The protocol was immunoSEQ multiplex PCR, while the TCRdb copy is restricted to in-frame clones and leaves out a portion. This sample yields approximately 90,000 clones, of which 90% to 95% are seen a single time; 2.5% belongs to the top ten. The material was peripheral blood, obtained in the first trimester of pregnancy. The origin of this receptor is a female donor with multiple sclerosis, enrolled in a pregnancy study. The V call is TRBV7-2, the J call TRBJ1-2, with 10 bases fitting TRBD1. For the CDR3, the DNA is TGTGCCAGCAGCTTTATAGCCCGGGACAGGGGTGGCTACACCTTC. Encoded protein: CASSFIARDRGGYTF.